The 14 T cell receptor beta chains given below trace back to one sample, sequenced in a study of monozygotic twins with cystic fibrosis. Method: immunoSEQ multiplex PCR; TCRdb's copy keeps in-frame clones and lacks some. Among about 36,000 clones listed, 75% to 95% were seen once. Specimen: blood. These receptors were obtained from a boy aged 2 to 9 with cystic fibrosis.

The rearrangement links TRBV19 to TRBJ2-7; 10 nucleotides line up with TRBD2. Trimming cost V 3 bases and J 6 bases; bases outside gene matches: 8. The CDR3 covers 15 residues. Germline assignment: CDR1 LNHDA and CDR2 SQIVND (reference sequence). The CDR3 loop is CASSIGLGLASEQYF. CDR3 in DNA: TGTGCCAGTAGTATTGGTCTGGGACTAGCGTCCGAGCAGTACTTC. Using reference TRBV19 and TRBJ2-7 for the parts outside the CDR3, the full variable domain is DGGITQSPKYLFRKEGQNVTLSCEQNLNHDAMYWYRQDPGQGLRLIYYSQIVNDFQKGDIAEGYSVSREKKESFPLTVTSAQKNPTAFYLCASSIGLGLASEQYFGPGTRLTVT.

This chain uses TRBV6-1 with TRBJ2-5; D unresolved. Germline CDR1 and CDR2: MNHNS and SASEGT. The CDR3 consists of 12 residues. Trimming stripped 5 bases from V and 7 bases from J, with 11 bases between. In nucleotides, the CDR3 is TGTGCCAGCAGTTGGGCAGTTCGGACCCAGTACTTC. Its protein is CASSWAVRTQYF.

This clone was recorded once. V gene TRBV7-2 combines with J gene TRBJ1-6; D is unresolved. This CDR3 has 13 amino acids. Germline V gene sequence: CDR1 SGHTA, CDR2 FQGNSA. The V and J ends lost 5 bases and 10 bases respectively, with 12 bases between them. CDR3: CASSPRGISPLHF. In DNA, the CDR3 is TGTGCCAGCAGCCCCCGAGGCATCTCACCCCTCCACTTT.

The chain uses TRBV18 and TRBJ2-5; the D gene is possibly TRBD1 (6 bases). In germline, CDR1 is KGHSH, CDR2 LQKENI. Trimming shortened V by 2 bases and J by 1 base, and 11 bases separated the two germline ends. The CDR3 is 15 residues long. CDR3: CASSPNRAPQETQYF. The CDR3, as DNA: TGTGCCAGCTCACCAAACAGGGCCCCCCAAGAGACCCAGTACTTC.

V and J are TRBV19 and TRBJ2-2; D perhaps matches TRBD2 (5 bases). V was clipped by 2 bases and J by 1 base, with 11 bases between them. From germline, CDR1 is LNHDA and CDR2 SQIVND (reference sequence). This CDR3 region has 16 residues. This CDR3 reads CASSIFLGGNTGELFF. The CDR3 region has the DNA TGTGCCAGTAGTATATTCCTAGGAGGGAACACCGGGGAGCTGTTTTTT.

This chain links TRBV5-1 with TRBJ2-2; TRBD2 matches at 7 bases. The trim removed 0 bases at V and 4 bases at J, leaving 15 bases unmatched. CDR3 length equals 19 residues. From germline, CDR1 is SGHRS and CDR2 YFSETQ. CDR3 nucleotide sequence: TGCGCCAGCAGCTTGGCCCAAATTCCTCTGGGAGGGAGCACCGGGGAGCTGTTTTTT. Encoded protein: CASSLAQIPLGGSTGELFF.

The genes are TRBV5-1 and TRBJ1-4; 7 bases match TRBD1. With 4 bases clipped from V and 7 bases from J, the junction kept 10 bases outside the gene matches. The CDR3 is 15 residues long. CDR1 is SGHRS and CDR2 is YFSETQ in the germline V gene. The chain's CDR3 is CASSNGQARGEKLFF. The CDR3 nucleotides read TGCGCCAGCAGCAACGGACAGGCTCGGGGTGAAAAACTGTTTTTT.

This CDR3 reads CASSERGGTPNTGELFF. The CDR3 DNA reads TGTGCCAGCAGCGAAAGGGGGGGGACACCCAACACCGGGGAGCTGTTTTTT. The chain links TRBV5-5 to TRBJ2-2; maybe TRBD2 (7 bases). The CDR3 sequence is 17 residues long. Trimming left V 4 bases short and J 2 bases short, with 18 bases between. Germline CDR1 is SGHKS and CDR2 is YYEKEE (reference sequence).

The rearrangement uses TRBV5-4 and TRBJ1-1; 9 positions match TRBD1. V shed 4 bases, J shed 3 bases, and the junction held 7 bases outside the gene matches. This CDR3 contains 15 residues. Germline loops: CDR1 SGHNT, CDR2 YYREEE (reference sequence). CDR3 in amino acids: CASSARNRGHTEAFF. The CDR3 DNA reads TGTGCCAGCAGCGCCCGAAACAGGGGGCACACTGAAGCTTTCTTT.

This chain uses TRBV13 with TRBJ2-1; 10 bases line up with TRBD2. V was clipped by 0 bases and J by 5 bases; unmatched bases: 1. The CDR3 is 15 amino acids. Per germline, CDR1 PRHDT and CDR2 FYEKMQ (reference sequence). The CDR3 nucleotides read TGTGCCAGCAGCTTAGGACTAGCGGGGAACAATGAGCAGTTCTTC. Its translation is CASSLGLAGNNEQFF.

A single count supports this clone. An end of the junction does not agree with germline; a read error may underlie this. The chain couples TRBV20-1 to TRBJ1-2; D call uncertain. Germline V gene sequence: CDR1 DFQATT, CDR2 SNEGSKA (reference sequence). The CDR3 contains 11 residues. The CDR3 region is CSTRANYGYTF. Here the CDR3 DNA reads TGCAGTACTAGAGCTAACTATGGCTACACCTTC.

V is TRBV7-2 and J is TRBJ1-5, with D unresolved. V lost 1 base and J 1 base, leaving 8 bases between the germline ends. This CDR3 has 15 residues. Germline-derived CDR1 and CDR2 are SGHTA and FQGNSA. The CDR3: CASSLVRGSNQPQHF. The DNA of the CDR3 is TGTGCCAGCAGCTTAGTACGCGGGAGCAATCAGCCCCAGCATTTT.

The chain carries TRBV7-8 and TRBJ1-1; D is undetermined. This CDR3 has 15 amino acids. The V end was cut by 0 bases, the J end by 3 bases, with 11 bases between. Germline CDR1 reads SGHVS; CDR2 reads FQNEAQ. The CDR3 region has the DNA TGTGCCAGCAGCTTAGCGTGGATCTCGGACACTGAAGCTTTCTTT. Translation gives CASSLAWISDTEAFF. The full variable domain, in which reference TRBV7-8 and TRBJ1-1 provide the parts outside the CDR3, is GAGVSQSPRYKVAKRGQDVALRCDPISGHVSLFWYQQALGQGPEFLTYFQNEAQLDKSGLPSDRFFAERPEGSVSTLKIQRTQQEDSAVYLCASSLAWISDTEAFFGQGTRLTVV.

The CDR3 coding sequence is TGTGCCAGCAGTGCTGGACAGGGGGATAGCAATCAGCCCCAGCATTTT. Translated: CASSAGQGDSNQPQHF. The chain employs TRBV6-4 and TRBJ1-5, with TRBD1 matching 10 bases. Germline V lookup: CDR1 MRHNA, CDR2 SNTAGT. The CDR3 has 16 amino acids. With 4 bases clipped from V and 0 bases from J, the junction kept 3 bases outside the gene matches.